These 25 T cell receptor beta chains originate from one sample sequenced in a study of blood T cell repertoires in COVID-19. Produced via immunoSEQ multiplex PCR; TCRdb's table is partial and in-frame only. In the table there are 200,000 to 300,000 clones, roughly nine tenths of which are singletons. Source material: PBMCs or T cells enriched from blood (not recorded which). These receptors came from a woman aged 25 to 39 with acute COVID-19.

The CDR3 coding sequence is TGTGCCAGTAGTATTACCAGGCCCAATGAGCAGTTCTTC. The encoded protein is CASSITRPNEQFF. The chain couples TRBV19 to TRBJ2-1; D unresolved. CDR3 length: 13 amino acids. CDR1 is LNHDA and CDR2 is SQIVND in the germline V gene (reference sequence). V was clipped by 3 bases and J by 6 bases, with 9 bases between them.

The gene calls are TRBV11-2 and TRBJ2-1, with 10 bases identical to TRBD2. CDR1 and CDR2 (germline): SGHAT, FQNNGV. V trimming: 4 bases; J trimming: 2 bases; junction bases outside the gene matches: 5. The CDR3 is made up of 16 amino acids. The CDR3, as DNA: TGTGCCAGCAGCTACTCAGCGGGGGGGACCTACAATGAGCAGTTCTTC. This translates into CASSYSAGGTYNEQFF.

V is TRBV5-1 and J is TRBJ1-2, with 7 nucleotides matching TRBD1. V shed 0 bases, J shed 6 bases, and the junction held 5 bases outside the gene matches. In germline, CDR1 is SGHRS, CDR2 YFSETQ. The CDR3 loop spans 14 amino acids. CDR3 region: CASSLERDSHGYTF. Here the CDR3 DNA reads TGCGCCAGCAGCTTGGAGAGGGACAGTCATGGCTACACCTTC.

The chain has TRBV6-1 and TRBJ1-2; the D is unclear. The germline V gene encodes CDR1 MNHNS and CDR2 SASEGT. Trimming shortened V by 1 base and J by 8 bases, and 8 bases separated the two germline ends. The CDR3 is 12 residues long. CDR3 sequence reads: CASSEGSAGYTF. The CDR3, as DNA: TGTGCCAGCAGTGAAGGGAGTGCGGGCTACACCTTC.

The J gene is TRBJ1-6, the V gene TRBV19, with D maybe TRBD1 (5 bases). Trimming stripped 3 bases from V and 6 bases from J, with 12 bases between. This CDR3 is 15 amino acids long. Germline V lookup: CDR1 LNHDA, CDR2 SQIVND (reference sequence). The CDR3 reads CASSIPAGPNSPLHF. The CDR3 coding sequence is TGTGCCAGTAGTATTCCGGCAGGGCCTAATTCACCCCTCCACTTT.

The chain carries TRBV28 and TRBJ1-5; possible D gene TRBD1, 5 bases. CDR3 length equals 14 residues. Germline CDR1 reads MDHEN; CDR2 reads SYDVKM. Between the trimmed V and J ends, which lost 3 bases and 11 bases, there was a span of 17 bases. The CDR3 reads CASSLTDRIQSQHF. The CDR3 DNA is TGTGCCAGCAGTTTGACAGACCGTATTCAATCCCAGCATTTT.

The chain uses TRBV19 and TRBJ1-1, with TRBD1 as a possible D gene (6 bases). The V gene lost 6 bases and the J gene lost 4 bases, with 15 bases spanning the gap. The CDR3 covers 14 residues. Germline V gives CDR1 LNHDA, CDR2 SQIVND (reference sequence). The CDR3 sequence: CASRTTGLGTEAFF. The CDR3 nucleotides are TGTGCCAGTAGAACAACAGGGTTGGGCACTGAAGCTTTCTTT.

V gene TRBV19 combines with J gene TRBJ1-5, with unresolved D. Germline-derived CDR1 and CDR2 are LNHDA and SQIVND (reference sequence). CDR3 length: 14 residues. V lost 1 base, J lost 2 bases, and 6 bases lay in between. CDR3 nucleotide sequence: TGTGCCAGTAGTATAGCCGGGGGCAATCAGCCCCAGCATTTT. Protein: CASSIAGGNQPQHF.

The V and J genes are TRBV2 and TRBJ2-1, with a possible D match to TRBD2 (7 bases). V lost 8 bases, J lost 4 bases, and 15 bases lay in between. The CDR3 is made up of 14 amino acids. Germline CDR1 reads SNHLY; CDR2 reads FYNNEI. The CDR3 is CASRAGAVYNEQFF. Written as DNA, the CDR3 is TGTGCCAGCCGGGCGGGGGCGGTATACAATGAGCAGTTCTTC.

The rearrangement joins TRBV5-1 to TRBJ2-3; TRBD2 matches at 12 bases. In germline, CDR1 is SGHRS, CDR2 YFSETQ. The CDR3 extends over 17 amino acids. The V gene end was trimmed by 0 bases and the J gene end by 2 bases; junction bases not matched to a gene: 4. DNA for the CDR3: TGCGCCAGCAGCTTGGGGACTAGCGGGGCAAACACAGATACGCAGTATTTT. Residues: CASSLGTSGANTDTQYF.

The rearrangement uses TRBV18 and TRBJ1-5; D is perhaps TRBD1 (6 bases). Looked up from germline, CDR1 is KGHSH and CDR2 is LQKENI. This CDR3 is 15 amino acids long. The V end lost 6 bases, the J end lost 5 bases, and 17 bases lay between the germline ends. In DNA, the CDR3 is TGTGCCAGCTCCCTTGGACAGTCCTTTTATCAGCCCCAGCATTTT. Translating it yields CASSLGQSFYQPQHF. The full variable domain, in which reference TRBV18 and TRBJ1-5 provide the parts outside the CDR3, is NAGVMQNPRHLVRRRGQEARLRCSPMKGHSHVYWYRQLPEEGLKFMVYLQKENIIDESGMPKERFSAEFPKEGPSILRIQQVVRGDSAAYFCASSLGQSFYQPQHFGDGTRLSIL.

This clone was recorded once. This chain links TRBV3-1 (or the pseudogene TRBV3-2) with TRBJ2-7; tentatively, D is TRBD1 (5 bases). With 8 bases removed from V and 3 bases from J, the gap between germline ends came to 8 bases. The CDR3 spans 11 residues. CDR1 and CDR2 (germline): LGHDT, YNNKEL (reference sequence). CDR3 in amino acids: CASGTGYEQYF. The DNA for the CDR3 is TGTGCCAGCGGAACAGGCTACGAGCAGTACTTC.

V gene TRBV18 combines with J gene TRBJ1-1; 7 positions agree with TRBD1. The CDR3 is 15 amino acids. The ends lost 3 bases at V and 1 base at J; junction bases unmatched: 5. The germline CDR1 and CDR2 sequences are KGHSH and LQKENI. In DNA, the CDR3 is TGTGCCAGCTCACCGTTAACAGGGGAGAACACTGAAGCTTTCTTT. It codes for CASSPLTGENTEAFF.

The V call is TRBV12-3 or TRBV12-4, the J call TRBJ1-2, with D possibly being TRBD1 (6 bases). V gave up 6 bases and J gave up 8 bases, with 13 bases separating them. The CDR3 length is 12 residues. The CDR3 bases are TGTGCCAGCAGCCTGGCAGGGGACGGCTACACCTTC. It is translated as CASSLAGDGYTF.

The gene calls are TRBV9 and TRBJ2-2; 8 bases line up with TRBD1. The V gene's germline CDR1 is SGDLS and CDR2 YYNGEE. V shed 4 bases and J 6 bases; nucleotides not matched to a gene: 14. The CDR3 runs to 17 residues. CDR3 protein: CASSLSRAGGRAGELFF. The CDR3 DNA follows: TGTGCCAGCAGCCTGTCTCGGGCAGGGGGCCGGGCCGGGGAGCTGTTTTTT.

The chain joins TRBV2 to TRBJ1-5; TRBD1 is a possible D gene (6 bases). The CDR3 covers 13 residues. Trimming shortened V by 8 bases and J by 4 bases, and 12 bases separated the two germline ends. Per germline, CDR1 SNHLY and CDR2 FYNNEI. The CDR3 reads CASHRDINQPQHF. The CDR3 region has the DNA TGTGCCAGCCACCGGGACATAAATCAGCCCCAGCATTTT. The entire variable domain, with the rest obtained from reference TRBV2 and TRBJ1-5, is as follows: EPEVTQTPSHQVTQMGQEVILRCVPISNHLYFYWYRQILGQKVEFLVSFYNNEISEKSEIFDDQFSVERPDGSNFTLKIRSTKLEDSAMYFCASHRDINQPQHFGDGTRLSIL.

The CDR3 region has the DNA TGTGCCATCAGTGATAGAGGAGGGGGGGATCAGCCCCAGCATTTT. Translation: CAISDRGGGDQPQHF. The V and J genes are TRBV10-3 and TRBJ1-5; D is perhaps TRBD1 (6 bases). V lost 3 bases and J 5 bases, leaving 14 bases between the germline ends. The germline gives CDR1 ENHRY, CDR2 SYGVKD. This CDR3 comprises 15 residues.

The rearrangement links TRBV9 to TRBJ2-7, with TRBD1 identical over 10 bases. Germline loops: CDR1 SGDLS, CDR2 YYNGEE. V was pared by 0 bases and J by 4 bases, with 7 bases of the junction left unmatched. The length of the CDR3 is 16 residues. CDR3 coding DNA: TGTGCCAGCAGCGTAGGAATCGGACAGGGGGGGTACGAGCAGTACTTC. Its protein product is CASSVGIGQGGYEQYF. The full variable domain, rest sourced from reference TRBV9 and TRBJ2-7, is DSGVTQTPKHLITATGQRVTLRCSPRSGDLSVYWYQQSLDQGLQFLIQYYNGEERAKGNILERFSAQQFPDLHSELNLSSLELGDSALYFCASSVGIGQGGYEQYFGPGTRLTVT.

The gene calls are TRBV6-2 or TRBV6-3 and TRBJ2-1; TRBD2 agrees at 16 bases. Trimming removed 5 bases from V and 10 bases from J; junction bases left unmatched: 5. The CDR3 consists of 15 residues. Germline V CDR1 and CDR2: MNHEY, SVGEGT. The CDR3 here is CASSDGTSGGAEQFF. The CDR3, as DNA: TGTGCCAGCAGTGACGGGACTAGCGGGGGGGCGGAGCAGTTCTTC.

This clone was seen once. The CDR3 sequence is CASSSLGPLNTGELFF. CDR3 in DNA: TGTGCCAGCAGCTCACTAGGACCGCTGAACACCGGGGAGCTGTTTTTT. The V gene is TRBV5-6, the J gene TRBJ2-2, with TRBD2 as a possible D gene (5 bases). Germline V gene sequence: CDR1 SGHDT, CDR2 YYEEEE. The CDR3 spans 16 residues. The V and J ends lost 3 bases and 1 base respectively, with 13 bases between them.

The gene calls are TRBV30 and TRBJ1-2; D may be TRBD1 (5 bases). Germline lookup yields CDR1 GTSNPN and CDR2 SVGIG (reference sequence). This CDR3 region has 12 residues. CDR3 loop: CAYGGVNYGYTF. CDR3 sequence (DNA): TGTGCTTACGGAGGGGTGAACTATGGCTACACCTTC.

V is TRBV5-1 and J is TRBJ1-3; no reliable D call. Per the germline V gene, CDR1 is SGHRS and CDR2 is YFSETQ. V lost 9 bases and J 0 bases, leaving 16 bases between the germline ends. The CDR3 totals 15 residues. The CDR3 sequence: CATKEVPSSGNTIYF. The CDR3 DNA reads TGCGCCACCAAAGAGGTCCCGAGCTCTGGAAACACCATATATTTT.

This chain uses TRBV9 with TRBJ2-7; 8 bases are shared with TRBD1. Germline V lookup: CDR1 SGDLS, CDR2 YYNGEE. The CDR3 is 12 amino acids. V was clipped by 4 bases and J by 5 bases; unmatched bases: 2. CDR3 coding DNA: TGTGCCAGCAGCCCGGACAGGGACGAGCAGTACTTC. This sequence encodes CASSPDRDEQYF.

This clone was detected once. In DNA form, the CDR3 reads TGTGCCAGCAGCGTGACAGGCTTAGGGGACTATGGCTACACCTTC. Protein: CASSVTGLGDYGYTF. This sequence joins TRBV5-4 and TRBJ1-2, with D tentatively TRBD1 (6 bases). Germline lookup yields CDR1 SGHNT and CDR2 YYREEE (reference sequence). V lost 4 bases and J lost 3, with 16 bases in between. This CDR3 contains 15 residues.

The chain links TRBV10-1 to TRBJ2-1; TRBD2 matches 9 bases. CDR3 size: 15 residues. V dropped 8 bases and J dropped 7; count of bases not matched to a gene: 12. Per the germline V gene, CDR1 is WNHNN and CDR2 is SYGVQD (reference sequence). CDR3: CASQAGSGGQNEQFF. DNA of the CDR3: TGCGCCAGCCAGGCTGGGAGCGGGGGGCAAAATGAGCAGTTCTTC.